What follows are 23 T cell receptor beta chains derived from one specimen sequenced in a study of blood T cell repertoires in COVID-19. Some clones are missing from TCRdb's copy, which holds only in-frame ones; the method was immunoSEQ multiplex PCR. The profile covers approximately 96,000 clones, with about 90% appearing a single time and 3.5% to 5% taken by the ten largest. Sequenced: peripheral blood. The receptors here all came from a human donor with COVID-19, enrolled during active disease. The donor label of this sample is uncertain.

V and J are TRBV6-5 and TRBJ1-2, with 9 bases fitting TRBD1. CDR3 length: 15 residues. Unmatched junction bases numbered 10, after V lost 6 bases and J lost 5 bases. Germline V gene lookup returns CDR1 MNHEY and CDR2 SVGAGI. The CDR3 region is CASSIQGTGRYGYTF. The CDR3, as DNA: TGTGCCAGCAGCATCCAAGGGACAGGGCGATATGGCTACACCTTC.

CDR3 sequence reads: CASTVQGAWGHGYTF. CDR3 coding DNA: TGTGCCAGCACCGTACAGGGGGCATGGGGTCATGGCTACACCTTC. V gene TRBV3-1 (or the pseudogene TRBV3-2) combines with J gene TRBJ1-2; 9 positions match TRBD1. This CDR3 comprises 15 residues. The germline gives CDR1 LGHDT, CDR2 YNNKEL (reference sequence). V dropped 7 bases and J dropped 6; count of bases not matched to a gene: 12.

The CDR3 DNA reads as TGTGCCAGCAGCGTAGGTAGTCTAGCGGGGGAAGAGACCCAGTACTTC. It translates to CASSVGSLAGEETQYF. The chain links TRBV9 to TRBJ2-5; TRBD2 matches 10 bases. The germline V gene encodes CDR1 SGDLS and CDR2 YYNGEE. V lost 0 bases, J lost 3 bases, and 5 bases stayed unmatched. This CDR3 is 16 amino acids long.

This sequence joins TRBV27 and TRBJ1-2, with 7 bases aligning to TRBD1. The CDR3 sequence is 15 residues long. Per germline, CDR1 MNHEY and CDR2 SMNVEV (reference sequence). J gave up 2 bases and V 7 bases, and 10 bases lay outside the gene matches. The CDR3 DNA sequence: TGTGCCAGCACCTCTCTTTCGGGACAGAACTATGGCTACACCTTC. Translating gives CASTSLSGQNYGYTF.

V usage is TRBV5-1 and J usage is TRBJ1-2; 11 nucleotides align to TRBD1. CDR3 length: 15 amino acids. V was clipped by 5 bases and J by 5 bases; unmatched bases: 8. Germline lookup yields CDR1 SGHRS and CDR2 YFSETQ. The CDR3: CASRPGTGGNYGYTF. For the CDR3, the DNA is TGCGCCAGCAGGCCCGGGACAGGGGGGAATTATGGCTACACCTTC.

DNA for the CDR3: TGTGCCTGGAGTGTCGGCGGGTCCGGGACCCAGTACTTC. Protein: CAWSVGGSGTQYF. The V and J genes are TRBV30 and TRBJ2-5, with D perhaps TRBD2 (5 bases). V lost 0 bases and J lost 7, with 12 bases in between. CDR3 length: 13 amino acids. CDR1 and CDR2 (germline): GTSNPN, SVGIG (reference sequence).

V usage is TRBV9 and J usage is TRBJ1-2; 10 bases line up with TRBD1. This CDR3 contains 16 residues. Trimming at V came to 4 bases and at J to 8 bases, leaving 14 bases not matched to a gene. CDR1 SGDLS and CDR2 YYNGEE come from the germline V gene. The CDR3 protein is CASSPPRATGGWGYTF. The DNA for the CDR3 is TGTGCCAGCAGCCCCCCCCGCGCGACAGGGGGCTGGGGCTACACCTTC. The full variable domain, its missing parts supplied by reference TRBV9 and TRBJ1-2, is DSGVTQTPKHLITATGQRVTLRCSPRSGDLSVYWYQQSLDQGLQFLIQYYNGEERAKGNILERFSAQQFPDLHSELNLSSLELGDSALYFCASSPPRATGGWGYTFGSGTRLTVV.

The genes are TRBV5-1 and TRBJ1-2, with 8 bases identical to TRBD1. Germline V CDR1 and CDR2: SGHRS, YFSETQ. With 4 bases clipped from V and 8 bases from J, the junction kept 4 bases outside the gene matches. The CDR3 consists of 12 residues. CDR3 sequence (DNA): TGCGCCAGCAGCCAGGGACAGGTCGGCTACACCTTC. Its translation: CASSQGQVGYTF.

V is TRBV29-1 and J is TRBJ2-7; 11 nucleotides line up with TRBD1. The germline V gene encodes CDR1 SQVTM and CDR2 ANQGSEA. Trimming removed 3 bases from V and 5 bases from J; junction bases left unmatched: 9. This CDR3 region has 15 residues. The DNA for the CDR3 is TGCAGCGTTGAGATTGGACAGGGGGCGTTGAACGAGCAGTACTTC. As protein: CSVEIGQGALNEQYF.

This clone is categorized as medium-sized (0.01 to 0.1%). The V and J genes are TRBV30 and TRBJ2-7; D is unclear. Trimming stripped 0 bases from V and 5 bases from J, with 8 bases between. The CDR3 runs 12 residues. Germline CDR1 is GTSNPN and CDR2 is SVGIG (reference sequence). CDR3 sequence: CAWSVGGDEQYF. As DNA, the CDR3 is TGTGCCTGGAGTGTAGGTGGAGACGAGCAGTACTTC. Supplemented by reference TRBV30 and TRBJ2-7, the full variable domain reads SQTIHQWPATLVQPVGSPLSLECTVEGTSNPNLYWYRQAAGRGLQLLFYSVGIGQISSEVPQNLSASRPQDRQFILSSKKLLLSDSGFYLCAWSVGGDEQYFGPGTRLTVT.

This clone was seen a few times. The chain combines TRBV5-1 with TRBJ1-5; 7 positions match TRBD1. With V trimmed by 0 bases and J by 2 bases, 5 bases remained unmatched. CDR1 is SGHRS and CDR2 is YFSETQ in the germline V gene. This CDR3 has 16 amino acids. The CDR3 bases are TGCGCCAGCAGCTTGGGGTCAGGGGGAGGCAATCAGCCCCAGCATTTT. Encoded protein: CASSLGSGGGNQPQHF.

For the CDR3, the DNA is TGTGCCACCAGTTGGGACAGCTCCTACAATGAGCAGTTCTTC. Encoded protein: CATSWDSSYNEQFF. The chain has TRBV24-1 and TRBJ2-1, with TRBD1 identical over 7 bases. The CDR3 has 14 residues. Germline V gene sequence: CDR1 KGHDR, CDR2 SFDVKD. V lost 6 bases to trimming and J lost 0 bases; unmatched junction nucleotides: 1.

V and J are TRBV18 and TRBJ1-5, with 7 positions matching TRBD1. Trimming took 4 bases from V and 6 from J; bases not matched to a gene: 6. Germline lookup yields CDR1 KGHSH and CDR2 LQKENI. The CDR3 has 14 residues. The CDR3 reads CASSLDRAPQPQHF. CDR3 DNA: TGTGCCAGCTCACTAGACAGGGCCCCTCAGCCCCAGCATTTT.

The genes are TRBV3-1 (or the pseudogene TRBV3-2) and TRBJ1-4, with TRBD1 as a possible D gene (6 bases). Germline V CDR1 and CDR2: LGHDT, YNNKEL (reference sequence). Deletions cut 5 bases from V and 6 bases from J, with 13 bases between. The CDR3 has 14 amino acids. The DNA for the CDR3 is TGTGCCAGCAGCTTCCGCGGGGGCGATGAAAAACTGTTTTTT. This codes for CASSFRGGDEKLFF.

This chain links TRBV9 with TRBJ2-5; possibly TRBD2 for D (6 bases). The CDR3 has 16 amino acids. The V gene lost 0 bases and the J gene lost 1 base, with 13 bases spanning the gap. Germline V gene sequence: CDR1 SGDLS, CDR2 YYNGEE. This CDR3 is CASSVGGLPSQETQYF. DNA for the CDR3: TGTGCCAGCAGCGTAGGGGGACTCCCGAGCCAAGAGACCCAGTACTTC.

The J gene is TRBJ1-5, the V gene TRBV6-6; no clear D. CDR1 and CDR2 (germline): MNHNY, SVGAGI (reference sequence). This CDR3 is 16 amino acids long. V lost 5 bases to trimming and J lost 0 bases, with 14 bases between them. The CDR3 sequence is CASSTRLGDSNQPQHF. CDR3 bases: TGTGCCAGCAGTACTCGACTCGGGGATAGCAATCAGCCCCAGCATTTT.

The chain recombines TRBV5-1 with TRBJ1-2, with 9 positions matching TRBD1. Germline V gene sequence: CDR1 SGHRS, CDR2 YFSETQ. This CDR3 contains 14 residues. Trimming cost V 2 bases and J 5 bases; bases outside gene matches: 4. The CDR3 DNA is TGCGCCAGCAGCTTCGCCGGACAGGGGTATGGCTACACCTTC. Translated: CASSFAGQGYGYTF.

The chain links TRBV6-5 to TRBJ1-2; a weak D match, TRBD1 (5 bases). The CDR3 is made up of 12 amino acids. Per germline, CDR1 MNHEY and CDR2 SVGAGI. Trimming pared 5 bases from V and 8 bases from J, leaving 12 bases between. The CDR3 is CASSRGGVGYTF. The CDR3 DNA follows: TGTGCCAGCAGTCGCGGGGGTGTCGGCTACACCTTC.

The chain has TRBV7-6 and TRBJ2-1; 12 bases align to TRBD1. Looked up from germline, CDR1 is SGHVS and CDR2 is FNYEAQ. The CDR3 is 15 amino acids. Trimming removed 5 bases from V and 5 bases from J; junction bases left unmatched: 4. CDR3 nucleotide sequence: TGTGCCAGCAGCCCGGGACAGGGGGCGCACAATGAGCAGTTCTTC. It yields the protein CASSPGQGAHNEQFF.

The V and J genes are TRBV6-2 or TRBV6-3 and TRBJ1-2; no firm D call. V was pared by 5 bases and J by 0 bases, with 10 bases between. The germline gives CDR1 MNHEY, CDR2 SVGEGT. This CDR3 region has 14 residues. CDR3: CASSVRDSNYGYTF. The CDR3 DNA follows: TGTGCCAGCAGTGTTCGGGATTCTAACTATGGCTACACCTTC.

CDR3 DNA: TGTGCCAGCAGCTTAAAGGTGGAGACCGGGGAGCTGTTTTTT. Protein: CASSLKVETGELFF. V is TRBV7-9 and J is TRBJ2-2, with D hard to call. Germline assignment: CDR1 SEHNR and CDR2 FQNEAQ (reference sequence). The V end lost 2 bases, the J end lost 5 bases, and 9 bases lay between the germline ends. CDR3 length: 14 residues.

The CDR3 reads CASSHDRDPAYGYTF. CDR3 nucleotides: TGCGCCAGCAGCCACGACAGGGATCCGGCCTATGGCTACACCTTC. The chain carries TRBV5-1 and TRBJ1-2; 7 bases fit TRBD1. Trimming at V came to 4 bases and at J to 4 bases, leaving 10 bases not matched to a gene. This CDR3 has 15 residues. In germline, CDR1 is SGHRS, CDR2 YFSETQ. Full variable domain (remainder filled in from reference TRBV5-1 and TRBJ1-2): KAGVTQTPRYLIKTRGQQVTLSCSPISGHRSVSWYQQTPGQGLQFLFEYFSETQRNKGNFPGRFSGRQFSNSRSEMNVSTLELGDSALYLCASSHDRDPAYGYTFGSGTRLTVV.

The chain has TRBV19 and TRBJ2-7, with D unresolved. The ends were cut back, 4 bases at V and 3 bases at J, with 4 bases in the middle. This CDR3 comprises 11 residues. Germline-derived CDR1 and CDR2 are LNHDA and SQIVND (reference sequence). Here the CDR3 reads CASSNSYEQYF. The CDR3 region has the DNA TGTGCCAGTAGTAACAGCTACGAGCAGTACTTC.